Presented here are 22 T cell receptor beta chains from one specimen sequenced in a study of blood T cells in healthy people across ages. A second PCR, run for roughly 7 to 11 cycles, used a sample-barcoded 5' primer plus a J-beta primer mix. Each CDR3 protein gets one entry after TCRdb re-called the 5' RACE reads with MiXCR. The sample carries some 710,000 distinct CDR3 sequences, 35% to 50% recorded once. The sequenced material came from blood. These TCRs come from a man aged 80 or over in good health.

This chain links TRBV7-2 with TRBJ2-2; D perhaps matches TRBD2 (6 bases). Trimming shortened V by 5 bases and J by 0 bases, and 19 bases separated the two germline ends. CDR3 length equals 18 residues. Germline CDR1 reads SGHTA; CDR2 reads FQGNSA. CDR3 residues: CASSKKSGSGPNTGELFF. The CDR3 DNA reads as TGTGCCAGCAGCAAAAAGTCGGGGAGCGGGCCGAACACCGGGGAGCTGTTTTTT.

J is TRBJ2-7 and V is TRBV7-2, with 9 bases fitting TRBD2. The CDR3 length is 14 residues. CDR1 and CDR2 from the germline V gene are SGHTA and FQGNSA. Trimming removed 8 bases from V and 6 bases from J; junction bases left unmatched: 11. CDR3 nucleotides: TGTGCCAGCTCCAGAGCGGGGGGCCCCGTCGAGCAGTACTTC. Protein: CASSRAGGPVEQYF.

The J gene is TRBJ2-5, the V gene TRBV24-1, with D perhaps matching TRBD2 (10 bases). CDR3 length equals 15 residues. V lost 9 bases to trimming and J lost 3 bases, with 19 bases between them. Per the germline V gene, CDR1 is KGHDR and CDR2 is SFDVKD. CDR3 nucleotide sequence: TGTGCCACCCAGCGGGGGGGACAGGGAGAAGAGACCCAGTACTTC. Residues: CATQRGGQGEETQYF.

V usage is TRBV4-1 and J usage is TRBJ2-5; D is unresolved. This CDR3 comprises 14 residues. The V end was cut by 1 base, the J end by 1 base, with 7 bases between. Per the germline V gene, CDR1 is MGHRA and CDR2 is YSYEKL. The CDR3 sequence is CASSQARLQETQYF. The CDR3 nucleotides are TGCGCCAGCAGCCAAGCCAGGCTCCAAGAGACCCAGTACTTC.

In nucleotides, the CDR3 is TGTGCCAGCAGTTTAGCGGCGGGAGGGCCTATGAATGAGCAGTTCTTC. This codes for CASSLAAGGPMNEQFF. The rearrangement uses TRBV27 and TRBJ2-1; 9 nucleotides match TRBD2. This CDR3 comprises 16 residues. From germline, CDR1 is MNHEY and CDR2 SMNVEV (reference sequence). With 2 bases clipped from V and 7 bases from J, the junction kept 9 bases outside the gene matches.

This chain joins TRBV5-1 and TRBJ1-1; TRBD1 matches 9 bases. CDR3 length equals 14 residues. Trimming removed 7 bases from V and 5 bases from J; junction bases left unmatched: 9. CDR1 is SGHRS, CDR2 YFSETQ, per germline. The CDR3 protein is CASGTGSSGTEAFF. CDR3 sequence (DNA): TGCGCCAGCGGGACAGGGTCGTCAGGGACTGAAGCTTTCTTT.

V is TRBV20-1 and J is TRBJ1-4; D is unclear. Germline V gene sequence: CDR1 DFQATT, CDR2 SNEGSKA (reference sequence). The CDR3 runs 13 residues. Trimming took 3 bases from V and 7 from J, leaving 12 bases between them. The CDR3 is CSASPVNPEKLFF. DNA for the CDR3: TGCAGTGCTAGTCCAGTGAATCCTGAAAAACTGTTTTTT.

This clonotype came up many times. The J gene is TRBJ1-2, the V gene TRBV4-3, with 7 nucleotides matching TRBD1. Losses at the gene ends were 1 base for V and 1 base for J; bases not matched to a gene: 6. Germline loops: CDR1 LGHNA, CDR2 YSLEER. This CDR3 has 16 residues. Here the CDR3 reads CASSQGIQGNNYGYTF. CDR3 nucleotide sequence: TGCGCCAGCAGCCAAGGGATACAGGGGAATAACTATGGCTACACCTTC.

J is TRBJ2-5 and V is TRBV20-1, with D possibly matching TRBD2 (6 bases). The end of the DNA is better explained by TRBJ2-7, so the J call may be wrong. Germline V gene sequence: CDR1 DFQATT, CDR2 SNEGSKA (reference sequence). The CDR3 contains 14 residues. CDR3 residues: CSARKQVGRGEQYF. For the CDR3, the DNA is TGCAGTGCTAGAAAACAAGTTGGGCGGGGCGAGCAGTACTTC.

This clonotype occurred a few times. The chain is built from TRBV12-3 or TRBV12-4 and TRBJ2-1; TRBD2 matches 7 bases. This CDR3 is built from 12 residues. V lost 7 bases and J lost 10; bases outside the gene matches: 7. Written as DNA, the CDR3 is TGTGCCAGCACCAGGACTAGAGGGGAGCAGTTCTTC. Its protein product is CASTRTRGEQFF.

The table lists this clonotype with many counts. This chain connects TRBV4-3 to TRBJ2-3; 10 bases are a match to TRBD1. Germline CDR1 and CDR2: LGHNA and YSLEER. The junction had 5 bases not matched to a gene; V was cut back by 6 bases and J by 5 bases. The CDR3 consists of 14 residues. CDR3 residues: CASSRTGGIDTQYF. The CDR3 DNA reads TGCGCCAGCAGTCGGACAGGGGGAATAGATACGCAGTATTTT.

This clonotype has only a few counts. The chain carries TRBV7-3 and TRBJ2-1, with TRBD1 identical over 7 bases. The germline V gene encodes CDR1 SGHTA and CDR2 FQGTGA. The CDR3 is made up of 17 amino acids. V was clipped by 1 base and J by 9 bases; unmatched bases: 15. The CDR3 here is CASSLKLVAGGRSEQFF. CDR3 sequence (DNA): TGTGCCAGCAGCTTAAAGTTGGTTGCAGGGGGTCGGAGTGAGCAGTTCTTC. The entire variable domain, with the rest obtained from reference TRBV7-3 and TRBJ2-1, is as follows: GAGVSQTPSNKVTEKGKYVELRCDPISGHTALYWYRQSLGQGPEFLIYFQGTGAADDSGLPNDRFFAVRPEGSVSTLKIQRTERGDSAVYLCASSLKLVAGGRSEQFFGPGTRLTVL.

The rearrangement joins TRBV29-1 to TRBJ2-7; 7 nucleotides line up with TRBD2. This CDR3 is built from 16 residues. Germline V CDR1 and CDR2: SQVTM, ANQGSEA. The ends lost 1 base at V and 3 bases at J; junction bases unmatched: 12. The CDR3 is CSVEGLAGSGDYEQYF. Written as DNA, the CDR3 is TGCAGCGTTGAAGGTCTGGCGGGGAGCGGGGACTACGAGCAGTACTTC.

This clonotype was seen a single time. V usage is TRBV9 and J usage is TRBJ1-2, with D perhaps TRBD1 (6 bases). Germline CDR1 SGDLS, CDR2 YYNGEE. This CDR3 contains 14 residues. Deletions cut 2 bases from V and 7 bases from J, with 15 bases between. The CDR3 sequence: CASSVGQPTCGYTF. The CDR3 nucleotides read TGTGCCAGCAGCGTCGGACAGCCGACATGTGGCTACACCTTC.

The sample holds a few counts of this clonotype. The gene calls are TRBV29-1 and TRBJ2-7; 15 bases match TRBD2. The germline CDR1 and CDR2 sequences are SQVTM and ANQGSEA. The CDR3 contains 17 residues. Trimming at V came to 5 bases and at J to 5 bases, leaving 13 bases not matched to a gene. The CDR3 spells CSVSGTSGRSRRDEQYF. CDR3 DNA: TGCAGCGTTAGTGGGACTAGCGGGAGGAGTCGGCGTGACGAGCAGTACTTC.

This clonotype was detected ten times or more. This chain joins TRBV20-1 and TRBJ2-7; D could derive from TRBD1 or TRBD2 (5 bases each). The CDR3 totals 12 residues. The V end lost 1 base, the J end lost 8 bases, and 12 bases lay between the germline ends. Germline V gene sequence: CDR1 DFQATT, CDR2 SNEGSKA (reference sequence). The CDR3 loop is CSARGTGGKQYF. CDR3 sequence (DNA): TGCAGTGCTAGAGGTACAGGAGGAAAGCAGTACTTC.

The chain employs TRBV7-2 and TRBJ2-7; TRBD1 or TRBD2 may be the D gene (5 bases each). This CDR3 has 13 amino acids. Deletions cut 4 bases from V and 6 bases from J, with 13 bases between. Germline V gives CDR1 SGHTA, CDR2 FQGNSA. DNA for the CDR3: TGTGCCAGCAGCTGGTCCCGGGGCGCCGAGCAGTACTTC. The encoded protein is CASSWSRGAEQYF.

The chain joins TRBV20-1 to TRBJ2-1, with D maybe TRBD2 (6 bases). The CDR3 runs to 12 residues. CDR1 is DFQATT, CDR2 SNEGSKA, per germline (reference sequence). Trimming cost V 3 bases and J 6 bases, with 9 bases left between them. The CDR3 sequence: CSASAGPNEQFF. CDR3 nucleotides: TGCAGTGCTAGCGCGGGACCCAATGAGCAGTTCTTC.

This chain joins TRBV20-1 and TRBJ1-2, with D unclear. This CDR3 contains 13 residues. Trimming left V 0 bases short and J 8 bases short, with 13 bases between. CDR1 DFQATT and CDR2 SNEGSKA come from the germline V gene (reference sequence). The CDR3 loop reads CSAREQTGNGYTF. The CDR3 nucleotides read TGCAGTGCTAGAGAGCAGACCGGAAACGGCTACACCTTC.

CDR3 amino acids: CSVPGQGFYNEQFF. The DNA of the CDR3 is TGCAGCGTTCCTGGACAGGGGTTCTACAATGAGCAGTTCTTC. The gene calls are TRBV29-1 and TRBJ2-1, with 9 bases lining up with TRBD1. This CDR3 has 14 amino acids. CDR1 is SQVTM, CDR2 ANQGSEA, per germline. The J segment lost 3 bases and the V segment lost 5 bases, leaving 5 bases of the junction unmatched.

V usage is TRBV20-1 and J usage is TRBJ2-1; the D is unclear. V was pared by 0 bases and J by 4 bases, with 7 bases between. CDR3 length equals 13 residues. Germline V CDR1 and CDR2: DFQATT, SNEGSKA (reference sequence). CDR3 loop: CSARDTWYNEQFF. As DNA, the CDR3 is TGCAGTGCTAGAGATACGTGGTACAATGAGCAGTTCTTC.

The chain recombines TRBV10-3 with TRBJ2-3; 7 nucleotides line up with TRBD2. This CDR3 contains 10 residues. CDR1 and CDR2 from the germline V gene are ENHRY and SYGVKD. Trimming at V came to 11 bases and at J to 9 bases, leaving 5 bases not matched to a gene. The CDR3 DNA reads TGTGCCGTGGGGGAGGGGACGCAGTATTTT. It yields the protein CAVGEGTQYF.